This TCR beta chain was documented in a study of breast tumors, draining lymph nodes, adjacent tissues listed by TCRdb under 2016. Looking at the study overall: TCR beta repertoires were compared across tumor, adjacent nontumor tissue and axillary lymph nodes obtained from breast cancer patients. The study aimed to assess the relationships and possible T-cell exchange between tumor, surrounding tissue and draining lymph node repertoires in human breast cancer.

TCRdb records Illumina HiSeq 2000 as the sequencer. TCR beta chain libraries were generated through multiplex PCR amplification. High-throughput sequencing was used to analyze the amplified TCR beta chain products. TCRdb reprocessing: public reads trimmed at Q25 with fastp, clones called with MiXCR, in-frame beta chains kept. CDR3 protein duplicates are merged, each entry listing the most common genes and DNA. For this sample the table gives 100,000 to 150,000 distinct CDR3 sequences, of which 20% to 25% were detected only once. The ten largest clones capture approximately 2.7% of the sample. Lymph node samples were obtained from the axillary draining lymph nodes of breast cancer patients. Between the V and J ends, shortened by 5 bases and 0 bases respectively, the junction contains 14 bases. Measured from the cysteine to the phenylalanine, the CDR3 is 15 residues long. Only CDR3 DNA is held: 45 bases, read in frame from base 1. For CDR1 and CDR2, the germline V gene (reference sequence) lists LNHDA and SQIVND.

In its sample, this clonotype was seen a few times. Its antigen is still unknown. No base-level quality is on record; no much larger clone is a single base apart. The full study reports these points: The data were considered consistent with most tumor T cells being derived from the lymph node and subsequently expanding within tumor tissue. Tumors showed preferential V and J gene usage, and their T-cell repertoire diversity fell below that of lymph nodes yet above that of nontumor tissue. In luminal-like breast cancer, tumor and nontumor tissue repertoires resembled each other significantly more than in basal-like breast cancer. The study presented the conclusion that tumor T cells originate in lymph nodes as consistent with a hypothesis, not as something directly demonstrated.

The chain links TRBV19 with TRBJ2-7, with the identity of the D gene unclear. This sequence was found in a female donor with breast cancer. Some clones in this sample may be carry-over from other donors' samples. The sample consisted of axillary lymph node tissue. The sequence in DNA is TGTGCCAGTAGTTCCTCTTCGTCCGGCTCCTACGAGCAGTACTTC. Protein translation: CASSSSSSGSYEQYF.